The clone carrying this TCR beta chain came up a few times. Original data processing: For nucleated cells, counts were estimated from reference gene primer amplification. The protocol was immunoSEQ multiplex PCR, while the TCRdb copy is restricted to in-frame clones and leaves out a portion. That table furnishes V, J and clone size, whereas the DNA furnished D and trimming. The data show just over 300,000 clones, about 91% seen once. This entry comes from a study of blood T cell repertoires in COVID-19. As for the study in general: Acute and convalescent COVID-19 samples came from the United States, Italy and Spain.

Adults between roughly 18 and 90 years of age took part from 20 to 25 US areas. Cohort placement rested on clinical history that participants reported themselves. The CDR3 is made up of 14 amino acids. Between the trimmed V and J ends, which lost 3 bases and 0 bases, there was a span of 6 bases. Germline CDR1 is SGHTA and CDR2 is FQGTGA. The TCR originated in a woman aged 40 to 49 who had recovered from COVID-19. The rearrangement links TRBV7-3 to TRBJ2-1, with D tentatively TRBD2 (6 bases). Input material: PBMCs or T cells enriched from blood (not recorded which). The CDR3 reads CASSLGGSYNEQFF. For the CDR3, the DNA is TGTGCCAGCAGCTTGGGGGGCTCCTACAATGAGCAGTTCTTC.